The 9 T cell receptor beta chains below all came from one sample that was sequenced in a study of T cells in women clearing cervical HPV infection. Here immunoSEQ multiplex PCR was the method, and the copy in TCRdb shows in-frame clones only, minus some. Its listing shows fewer than 20,000 clones. The sample was blood buffy coat. The origin of the receptors is a woman between 18 and 70 years old with a cervical HPV16 infection that either progressed to CIN3+ or cleared (not recorded which).

Comments on this clone: Coverage ceases 3 residues before the CDR3 finishes, and the germline J gene fills in the end. The chain joins TRBV12-3 or TRBV12-4 to TRBJ2-7; D might be TRBD2 (5 bases). CDR3 length: 14 amino acids. V dropped 7 bases and J dropped 3 bases, with 16 bases sitting between them. CDR3 region: CASNPEGRSYEQYF. The part of the CDR3 DNA that was read is TGTGCCAGCAACCCCGAGGGCAGGAGCTACGAG.

Comments on this clone: The read gets to within 3 residues of the CDR3 end, and the germline J gene fills in the rest. The genes are TRBV11-3 and TRBJ2-7, with D possibly TRBD2 on 6 matching bases. Between the trimmed V and J ends, which lost 3 bases and 3 bases, there was a span of 15 bases. The CDR3 has 15 amino acids. The germline V gene has CDR1 SGHNT and CDR2 YENEEA. This chain's CDR3 is CASSFSGDNGYEQYF. The sequenced part of the CDR3 DNA is TGTGCCAGCAGCTTTTCGGGGGATAATGGCTACGAG.

CDR3 sequence: CAISGQNYGYTF. The CDR3 DNA, read in part, is TGTGCCATCAGTGGACAGAACTATGGC. This chain uses TRBV10-3 with TRBJ1-2; the D gene is possibly TRBD1 (5 bases). The missing CDR3 end, 3 residues past where the read stops, is filled in from the germline J gene. There are 12 residues in the CDR3. Trimming removed 4 bases from V and 2 bases from J, with 5 bases in between. Germline CDR1 and CDR2: ENHRY and SYGVKD.

Of note for this clone: The observed sequence ends 3 residues before the CDR3 terminus, with the missing tail filled in from the germline J gene. The V and J genes are TRBV11-1 and TRBJ1-1, with 7 bases aligning to TRBD1. With V trimmed by 1 base and J by 1 base, 3 bases remained unmatched. CDR1 SGHAT and CDR2 FQDESV come from the germline V gene (reference sequence). CDR3 size: 15 residues. The CDR3 here is CASSLGTGQNTEAFF. CDR3 DNA (partial): TGTGCCAGCAGCTTAGGGACAGGTCAGAACACTGAA.

About this clone itself: The read halts 3 residues ahead of the CDR3 end, with the missing end drawn from the germline J gene. This chain connects TRBV18 to TRBJ1-5; 10 nucleotides match TRBD1. The CDR3 spans 17 residues. V shed 2 bases and J 6 bases; nucleotides not matched to a gene: 10. Germline V gene lookup returns CDR1 KGHSH and CDR2 LQKENI. The CDR3: CASSPGDRGQRGQPQHF. Incomplete CDR3 DNA: TGTGCCAGCTCACCAGGGGACAGGGGACAGCGAGGTCAGCCC. Full variable domain (remainder filled in from reference TRBV18 and TRBJ1-5): NAGVMQNPRHLVRRRGQEARLRCSPMKGHSHVYWYRQLPEEGLKFMVYLQKENIIDESGMPKERFSAEFPKEGPSILRIQQVVRGDSAAYFCASSPGDRGQRGQPQHFGDGTRLSIL.

Details on this clone: With the read ending 3 residues before the CDR3 end, the germline J gene is used to fill in that end. V is TRBV28 and J is TRBJ1-5, with 9 bases aligning to TRBD1. V shed 3 bases, J shed 7 bases, and the junction held 16 bases outside the gene matches. The CDR3 is 18 amino acids. CDR1 and CDR2 from the germline V gene are MDHEN and SYDVKM. CDR3 protein: CASSLSGQGSGFGQPQHF. The covered CDR3 bases are TGTGCCAGCAGTTTGTCGGGACAGGGAAGCGGCTTCGGCCAGCCC. Variable domain in full (rest from reference TRBV28 and TRBJ1-5): DVKVTQSSRYLVKRTGEKVFLECVQDMDHENMFWYRQDPGLGLRLIYFSYDVKMKEKGDIPEGYSVSREKKERFSLILESASTNQTSMYLCASSLSGQGSGFGQPQHFGDGTRLSIL.

Concerning this clone: The read gets to within 3 residues of the CDR3 end, and the germline J gene fills in the rest. This rearrangement joins TRBV12-3 or TRBV12-4 to TRBJ1-6; 8 bases are shared with TRBD1. This CDR3 contains 16 residues. V trimming: 3 bases; J trimming: 7 bases; junction bases outside the gene matches: 8. The CDR3 DNA, read in part, is TGTGCCAGCAGTTTTTACCCCAGGGGGCGGAATTCACCC. Amino acids: CASSFYPRGRNSP. In full, the CDR3 is CASSFYPRGRNSPLHF.

Of note for this clone: The DNA ends 3 residues before the CDR3 does, and the rest of the CDR3 is filled in from the germline J gene. The chain couples TRBV28 to TRBJ2-2, with a possible D match to TRBD2 (5 bases). Looked up from germline, CDR1 is MDHEN and CDR2 is SYDVKM. The CDR3 runs to 15 residues. The ends were cut back, 6 bases at V and 4 bases at J, with 15 bases in the middle. CDR3 sequence: CASRSIEGSTGELFF. The DNA read from the CDR3 is TGTGCCAGCAGGTCCATAGAGGGCAGCACCGGGGAG.

A word on this clone: The read gets to within 3 residues of the CDR3 end, and the germline J gene fills in the rest. This chain joins TRBV5-4 and TRBJ2-1; 16 nucleotides agree with TRBD2. The ends lost 2 bases at V and 9 bases at J; junction bases unmatched: 2. Germline lookup yields CDR1 SGHNT and CDR2 YYREEE (reference sequence). The CDR3 length is 15 residues. The part of the CDR3 DNA that was read is TGTGCCAGCAGCTTAGGGACTAGCGGGAGGGTTGAG. Translated: CASSLGTSGRVE. The whole CDR3 is CASSLGTSGRVEQFF. Full variable domain (remainder filled in from reference TRBV5-4 and TRBJ2-1): ETGVTQSPTHLIKTRGQQVTLRCSSQSGHNTVSWYQQALGQGPQFIFQYYREEENGRGNFPPRFSGLQFPNYSSELNVNALELDDSALYLCASSLGTSGRVEQFFGPGTRLTVL.